This T cell receptor beta chain derives from a study of blood T cell repertoires in COVID-19. Study summary: Acute and convalescent COVID-19 specimens originated in the United States, Italy and Spain. The cDNA or gDNA used as material had been derived from T cells, B-cell-depleted T cells, or PBMCs.

The germline V gene encodes CDR1 SGHDT and CDR2 YYEEEE. This CDR3 contains 15 residues. V was clipped by 2 bases and J by 1 base, with 9 bases between them. Authors' data handling: Cell counts per sample came from amplifying reference gene primers. This table comes from immunoSEQ multiplex PCR, and its TCRdb copy is limited to in-frame clones, with some not included. V and J calls plus clone size are reproduced from that table; the DNA served to infer D and trimming. Of over 90,000 clones detected, 70% to 90% appear once; the ten largest clones hold approximately 1.8%. Sample: peripheral blood. V usage is TRBV5-6 and J usage is TRBJ2-2; perhaps TRBD2 as D (6 bases). The source is an elderly man with acute or convalescent COVID-19. The CDR3 sequence is CASSFRDWNTGELFF. In DNA, the CDR3 is TGTGCCAGCAGCTTTAGGGACTGGAACACCGGGGAGCTGTTTTTT.